Here is one T cell receptor beta chain with its context. Its cognate antigen is unknown. Primed by a sample-barcoded 5' primer and a J-beta primer mix, a second PCR proceeded for 7 to 11 cycles. TCRdb re-called the 5' RACE reads with MiXCR, one entry per CDR3 protein. In the table there are about 670,000 distinct CDR3 sequences, over 40% of which are singletons. The source of the sample is a study of blood T cells in healthy people across ages. Study context: In model experiments, template switching was able to capture about one barcoded beta molecule for every two T cells that were present. Findings and caveats of the study: Reliance upon unsorted PBMCs precluded definitive naive versus antigen-experienced comparison. Strong correlation was found linking TCR beta diversity to naive T cell percentage.

The CDR3 sequence is 18 residues long. J lost 4 bases, V lost 4 bases, and 10 bases had no gene match. CDR1 and CDR2 from the germline V gene are LGHNA and YNFKEQ. The chain recombines TRBV4-2 with TRBJ2-3, with 14 bases identical to TRBD2. Sequenced input: blood. This sequence originates from an elderly man in good health. The DNA of the CDR3 is TGTGCCAGCAGCCCCCTAGGGACTAGCGGGAGTTATGCAGATACGCAGTATTTT. Translating it yields CASSPLGTSGSYADTQYF.